These 16 T cell receptor beta chains were all obtained from the same sample, sequenced in a study of early T cells in non-severe SARS-CoV-2 infection. TCRdb re-called the 5' RACE reads through MiXCR, storing one row per CDR3 protein. The sample includes 95,000 to 150,000 distinct CDR3 sequences, about 15% of them seen just once. The sequencing sample was made of whole blood. Receptors were obtained from an adult who was a healthcare worker with PCR-confirmed SARS-CoV-2 infection or an uninfected control (not recorded which).

This clonotype was observed many times. V usage is TRBV19 and J usage is TRBJ1-5; TRBD1 matches 8 bases. V lost 2 bases and J lost 0; bases outside the gene matches: 6. From germline, CDR1 is LNHDA and CDR2 SQIVND (reference sequence). This CDR3 region has 17 residues. CDR3 protein: CASSIRGTGISNQPQHF. CDR3 nucleotides: TGTGCCAGTAGTATACGCGGGACAGGAATTAGCAATCAGCCCCAGCATTTT.

The chain employs TRBV15 and TRBJ2-3, with D possibly TRBD2 on 5 matching bases. V lost 5 bases to trimming and J lost 2 bases, with 11 bases between them. CDR3 length: 14 amino acids. CDR1 is LNHNV and CDR2 is YYDKDF in the germline V gene (reference sequence). CDR3 sequence: CATSFGLSTDTQYF. CDR3 bases: TGTGCCACCAGCTTCGGACTTTCCACAGATACGCAGTATTTT.

This clonotype was recorded many times. The chain couples TRBV30 to TRBJ2-2, with a possible D match to TRBD2 (6 bases). The length of the CDR3 is 17 residues. CDR1 and CDR2 (germline): GTSNPN, SVGIG (reference sequence). V was clipped by 2 bases and J by 0 bases, with 16 bases between them. The CDR3 loop reads CAWSPMRGGANTGELFF. In DNA, the CDR3 is TGTGCCTGGAGTCCCATGAGGGGCGGGGCGAACACCGGGGAGCTGTTTTTT.

This clonotype was picked up a small number of times. J is TRBJ2-3 and V is TRBV14; perhaps D is TRBD1 or TRBD2 (5 bases each). V was pared by 3 bases and J by 2 bases, with 12 bases between. Germline values: CDR1 SGHDN, CDR2 FVKESK. The CDR3 sequence is 15 residues long. The CDR3 loop is CASSQKRGFTDTQYF. Written as DNA, the CDR3 is TGTGCCAGCAGCCAGAAGAGGGGTTTCACAGATACGCAGTATTTT.

CDR3 coding DNA: TGCGCCAGCAGCTTGGGGCTGGACAGGGAAGGCGAGCAGTACTTC. Its protein is CASSLGLDREGEQYF. The chain uses TRBV5-1 and TRBJ2-7; 8 bases align to TRBD1. Trimming took 0 bases from V and 6 from J; bases not matched to a gene: 8. The CDR3 totals 15 residues. CDR1 is SGHRS and CDR2 is YFSETQ in the germline V gene.

The genes are TRBV5-5 and TRBJ2-5, with 9 bases fitting TRBD2. Germline V CDR1 and CDR2: SGHKS, YYEKEE (reference sequence). Trimming took 5 bases from V and 2 from J; bases not matched to a gene: 7. The CDR3 spans 15 residues. The chain's CDR3 is CASSFLAGAQETQYF. Here the CDR3 DNA reads TGTGCCAGCAGTTTTTTAGCGGGGGCACAAGAGACCCAGTACTTC. The full variable domain, completed using reference TRBV5-5 and TRBJ2-5, is DAGVTQSPTHLIKTRGQQVTLRCSPISGHKSVSWYQQVLGQGPQFIFQYYEKEERGRGNFPDRFSARQFPNYSSELNVNALLLGDSALYLCASSFLAGAQETQYFGPGTRLLVL.

V gene TRBV7-9 combines with J gene TRBJ1-6, with 7 bases that match TRBD1. V shed 5 bases and J 10 bases; nucleotides not matched to a gene: 14. CDR3 size: 16 residues. CDR1 and CDR2 from the germline V gene are SEHNR and FQNEAQ (reference sequence). CDR3 sequence (DNA): TGTGCCAGCAGCCCGTGGGACGGCACAGGGGACTCACCCCTCCACTTT. It specifies CASSPWDGTGDSPLHF.

A word on this clonotype: One junction end disagrees with the germline gene, perhaps due to a read error. The V gene is TRBV7-2, the J gene TRBJ1-3; D is ambiguous. Germline V gives CDR1 SGHTA, CDR2 FQGNSA. The CDR3 contains 14 residues. The CDR3 DNA is TGTGCCAGCAGCTCATCGGGAATTGGAAACTCCATATATTTT. The encoded protein is CASSSSGIGNSIYF.

The chain carries TRBV4-1 and TRBJ1-5; D may be TRBD1 (6 bases). The CDR3 covers 18 residues. The V gene lost 0 bases and the J gene lost 2 bases, with 17 bases spanning the gap. Germline CDR1 MGHRA, CDR2 YSYEKL. The CDR3 nucleotides are TGCGCCAGCAGCCAAGATCCATCCTCAGGGGACGGCAATCAGCCCCAGCATTTT. It translates to CASSQDPSSGDGNQPQHF.

A few counts support this clonotype. The rearrangement uses TRBV6-1 and TRBJ2-3; TRBD1 matches at 8 bases. The ends lost 6 bases at V and 4 bases at J; junction bases unmatched: 6. The CDR3 length is 14 residues. In germline, CDR1 is MNHNS, CDR2 SASEGT. CDR3 in amino acids: CASRAGQAADTQYF. The CDR3 coding sequence is TGTGCCAGCAGGGCGGGACAGGCGGCAGATACGCAGTATTTT.

This chain links TRBV30 with TRBJ1-1; no definite D call. Germline V gives CDR1 GTSNPN, CDR2 SVGIG (reference sequence). CDR3 length equals 16 residues. Trimming took off 2 bases at V and 0 bases at J, with 16 bases between the two ends. The CDR3 DNA follows: TGTGCCTGGAGTTCCCGGGCTTGGTATTTGAACACTGAAGCTTTCTTT. Protein sequence: CAWSSRAWYLNTEAFF. The whole variable domain, remainder taken from reference TRBV30 and TRBJ1-1, is SQTIHQWPATLVQPVGSPLSLECTVEGTSNPNLYWYRQAAGRGLQLLFYSVGIGQISSEVPQNLSASRPQDRQFILSSKKLLLSDSGFYLCAWSSRAWYLNTEAFFGQGTRLTVV.

The table lists this clonotype with many counts. The chain uses TRBV6-1 and TRBJ1-5; no clear D gene. V dropped 8 bases and J dropped 6 bases, with 17 bases sitting between them. This CDR3 comprises 14 residues. Germline CDR1 reads MNHNS; CDR2 reads SASEGT. CDR3 nucleotides: TGTGCCAGCTTGACGGAGGTTTTCAGTCAGCCCCAGCATTTT. Translating gives CASLTEVFSQPQHF.

This clonotype was seen more than once but under ten times. In DNA, the CDR3 is TGTGCCAGCTCAGCGGACAGGGGTAACACTGAAGCTTTCTTT. As protein: CASSADRGNTEAFF. This sequence joins TRBV18 and TRBJ1-1; 9 bases are shared with TRBD1. Germline CDR1 reads KGHSH; CDR2 reads LQKENI. After removal of 5 bases from V and 2 bases from J, the junction contained 3 bases not matched to a gene. The CDR3 extends over 14 amino acids.

This clonotype was seen at least ten times. The chain is built from TRBV3-1 and TRBJ1-1; no reliable D call. CDR3 length: 14 amino acids. V dropped 4 bases and J dropped 5 bases, with 14 bases sitting between them. In germline, CDR1 is LGHDT, CDR2 YNNKEL (reference sequence). The DNA for the CDR3 is TGTGCCAGCAGCCTCGAACGGGAGGAGACTGAAGCTTTCTTT. This gives the protein CASSLEREETEAFF.

V is TRBV7-9 and J is TRBJ1-1; TRBD1 might be the D (5 bases). The germline V and J ends were trimmed by 5 bases and 7 bases, with 8 bases remaining between them. This CDR3 comprises 11 residues. The germline V gene encodes CDR1 SEHNR and CDR2 FQNEAQ (reference sequence). CDR3: CASSPDSEAFF. In DNA form, the CDR3 reads TGTGCCAGCAGCCCCGACAGTGAAGCTTTCTTT.

The rearrangement links TRBV20-1 to TRBJ2-2, with D hard to call. Germline V gene lookup returns CDR1 DFQATT and CDR2 SNEGSKA (reference sequence). The CDR3 is 12 residues long. V was pared by 6 bases and J by 6 bases, with 11 bases between. The CDR3 DNA sequence: TGCAGTGCCCCTGACCCGGCCGGGGAGCTGTTTTTT. It translates to CSAPDPAGELFF.